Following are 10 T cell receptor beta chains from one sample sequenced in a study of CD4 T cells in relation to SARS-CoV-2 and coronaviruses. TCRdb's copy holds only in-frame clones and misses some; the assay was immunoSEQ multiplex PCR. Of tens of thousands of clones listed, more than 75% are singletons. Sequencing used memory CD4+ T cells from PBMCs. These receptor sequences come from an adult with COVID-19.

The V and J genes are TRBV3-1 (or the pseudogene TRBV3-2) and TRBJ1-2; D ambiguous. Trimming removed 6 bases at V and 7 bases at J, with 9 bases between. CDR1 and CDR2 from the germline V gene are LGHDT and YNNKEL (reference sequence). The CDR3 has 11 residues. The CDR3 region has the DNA TGTGCCAGCAGTTCCAAAGCTGGCTACACCTTC. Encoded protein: CASSSKAGYTF.

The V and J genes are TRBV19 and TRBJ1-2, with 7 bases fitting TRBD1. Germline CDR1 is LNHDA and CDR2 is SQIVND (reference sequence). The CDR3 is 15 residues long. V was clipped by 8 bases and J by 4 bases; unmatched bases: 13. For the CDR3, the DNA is TGTGCCAGTCGGGACAGCGCCTCGGGCCTCTATGGCTACACCTTC. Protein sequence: CASRDSASGLYGYTF. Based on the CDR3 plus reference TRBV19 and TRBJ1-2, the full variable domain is DGGITQSPKYLFRKEGQNVTLSCEQNLNHDAMYWYRQDPGQGLRLIYYSQIVNDFQKGDIAEGYSVSREKKESFPLTVTSAQKNPTAFYLCASRDSASGLYGYTFGSGTRLTVV.

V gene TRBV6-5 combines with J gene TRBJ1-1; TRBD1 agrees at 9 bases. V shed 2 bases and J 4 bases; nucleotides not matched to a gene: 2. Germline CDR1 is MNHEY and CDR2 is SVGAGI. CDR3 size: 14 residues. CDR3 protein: CASSYETGGTEAFF. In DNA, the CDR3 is TGTGCCAGCAGTTACGAGACAGGGGGCACTGAAGCTTTCTTT.

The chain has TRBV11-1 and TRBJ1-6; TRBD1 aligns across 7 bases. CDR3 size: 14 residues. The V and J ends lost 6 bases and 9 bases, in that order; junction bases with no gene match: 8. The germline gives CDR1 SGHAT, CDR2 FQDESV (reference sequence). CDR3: CASSFPGQTSPLHF. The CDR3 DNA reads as TGTGCCAGCAGTTTCCCGGGACAGACTTCACCCCTCCACTTT.

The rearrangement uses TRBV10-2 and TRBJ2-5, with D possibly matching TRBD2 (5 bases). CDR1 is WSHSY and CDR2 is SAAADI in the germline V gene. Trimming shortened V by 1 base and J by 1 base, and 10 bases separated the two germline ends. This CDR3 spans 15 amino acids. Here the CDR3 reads CASSEFRRAQETQYF. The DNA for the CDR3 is TGCGCCAGCAGTGAGTTTAGGCGGGCCCAAGAGACCCAGTACTTC.

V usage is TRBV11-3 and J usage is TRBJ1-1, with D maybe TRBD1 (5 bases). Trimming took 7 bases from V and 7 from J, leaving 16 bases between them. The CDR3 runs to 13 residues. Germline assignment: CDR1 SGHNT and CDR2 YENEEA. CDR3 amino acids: CASTRGPRNEAFF. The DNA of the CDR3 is TGTGCCAGCACCCGGGGACCTCGAAATGAAGCTTTCTTT.

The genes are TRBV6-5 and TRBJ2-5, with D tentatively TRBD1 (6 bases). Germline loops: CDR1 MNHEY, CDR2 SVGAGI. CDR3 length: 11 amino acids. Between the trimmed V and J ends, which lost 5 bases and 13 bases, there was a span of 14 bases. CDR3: CASSLDRPRYF. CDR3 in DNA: TGTGCCAGCAGTCTCGACAGGCCCAGGTACTTC.

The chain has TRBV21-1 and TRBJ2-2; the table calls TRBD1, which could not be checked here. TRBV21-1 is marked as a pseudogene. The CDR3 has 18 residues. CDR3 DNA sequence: TGTGCCAGCAGCAAAGGAACTTACGGGACAGGGGCCACCGGGGAGCTGTTTTTT. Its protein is CASSKGTYGTGATGELFF.

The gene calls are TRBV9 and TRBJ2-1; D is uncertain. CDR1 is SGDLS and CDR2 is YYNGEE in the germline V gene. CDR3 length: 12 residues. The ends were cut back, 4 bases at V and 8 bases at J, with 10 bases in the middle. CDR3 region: CASSPHFDEQFF. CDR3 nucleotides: TGTGCCAGCAGCCCCCATTTTGATGAGCAGTTCTTC.

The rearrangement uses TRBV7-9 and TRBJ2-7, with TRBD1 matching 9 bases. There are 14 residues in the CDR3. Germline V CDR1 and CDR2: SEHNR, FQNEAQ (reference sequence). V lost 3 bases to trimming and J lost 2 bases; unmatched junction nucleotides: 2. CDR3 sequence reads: CASSFGTGTYEQYF. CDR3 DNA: TGTGCCAGCAGCTTTGGGACAGGGACCTACGAGCAGTACTTC. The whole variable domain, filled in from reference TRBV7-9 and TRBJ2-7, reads DTGVSQNPRHKITKRGQNVTFRCDPISEHNRLYWYRQTLGQGPEFLTYFQNEAQLEKSRLLSDRFSAERPKGSFSTLEIQRTEQGDSAMYLCASSFGTGTYEQYFGPGTRLTVT.